This T cell receptor beta chain was captured by sequencing in a study of Ad26.COV2.S vaccination and SARS-CoV-2 variants. Overall study context: Participant was drawn from the COV1001 Ad26.COV2.S trial arm. Ad26.COV2.S was injected intramuscularly once or twice, 56 days apart.

The CDR3 is 13 amino acids. CDR1 and CDR2 (germline): SGDLS, YYNGEE. The germline V and J ends were trimmed by 0 bases and 10 bases, with 8 bases remaining between them. Sequencing was performed with immunoSEQ multiplex PCR; in TCRdb, only in-frame clones are kept and a portion is missing. The sample contains more than 400,000 clones, around 91% of which appear only once. The treatment: about 20 received Ad26.COV2.S at low or high dose, single or two shots; about 5 received placebo; per-sample allocation not given. Day 63 after the first vaccine or placebo injection was the time point for sampling. Notes on the study in general: People who got the vaccine had more spike-specific TCR breadth than people who got placebo. TCR breadth and depth analyses may have underestimated total T cell responses.

About this clone itself: Its cognate antigen is unknown.

The chain joins TRBV9 to TRBJ1-6; a weak D match, TRBD1 (5 bases). This material consisted of peripheral blood, taken in a trial of Ad26.COV2.S vaccine versus placebo. The source is a person between 18 and 60 years old who received the Ad26.COV2.S COVID-19 vaccine or a placebo. In DNA, the CDR3 is TGTGCCAGCAGCGTAGGCGGGGGATCACCCCTCCACTTT. Amino acids: CASSVGGGSPLHF.